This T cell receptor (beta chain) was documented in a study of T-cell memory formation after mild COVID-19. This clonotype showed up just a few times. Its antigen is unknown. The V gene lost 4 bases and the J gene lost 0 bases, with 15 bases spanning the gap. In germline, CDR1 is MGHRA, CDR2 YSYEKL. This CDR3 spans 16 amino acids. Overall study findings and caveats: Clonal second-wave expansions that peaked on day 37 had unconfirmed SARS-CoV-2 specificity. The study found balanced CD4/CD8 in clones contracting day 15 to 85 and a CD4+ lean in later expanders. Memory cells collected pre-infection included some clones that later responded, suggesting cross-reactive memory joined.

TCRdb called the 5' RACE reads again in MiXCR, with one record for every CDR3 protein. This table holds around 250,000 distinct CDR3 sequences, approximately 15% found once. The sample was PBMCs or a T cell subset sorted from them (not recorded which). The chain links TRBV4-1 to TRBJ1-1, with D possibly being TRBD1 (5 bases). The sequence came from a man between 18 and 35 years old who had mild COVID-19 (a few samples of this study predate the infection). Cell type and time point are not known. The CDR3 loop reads CASSRTLGQMNTEAFF. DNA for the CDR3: TGCGCCAGCAGCCGAACCCTGGGGCAGATGAACACTGAAGCTTTCTTT.